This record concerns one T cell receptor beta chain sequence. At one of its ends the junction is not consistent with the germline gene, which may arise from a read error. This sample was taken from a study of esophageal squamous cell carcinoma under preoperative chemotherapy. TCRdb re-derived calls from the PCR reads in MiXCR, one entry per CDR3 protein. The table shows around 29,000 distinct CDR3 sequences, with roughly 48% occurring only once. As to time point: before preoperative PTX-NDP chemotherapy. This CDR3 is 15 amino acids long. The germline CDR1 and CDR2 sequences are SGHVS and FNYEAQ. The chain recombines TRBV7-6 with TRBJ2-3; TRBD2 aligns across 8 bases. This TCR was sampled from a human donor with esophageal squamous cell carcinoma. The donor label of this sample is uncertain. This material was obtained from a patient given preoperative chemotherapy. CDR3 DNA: TGTGCCAGCAGCCGGGGGGGCACTGACCAAGATACCCAGTATTTC. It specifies CASSRGGTDQDTQYF.